The entry below describes one T cell receptor (beta chain). No antigen is known for it. This specimen belongs to a study of TIL therapy for anti-PD-1-resistant metastatic lung cancer. Study context: Progressing patients received lymphodepletion, expanded TIL infusion and IL-2. Study-wide points: Infused TIL clonotypes partially replaced the baseline blood repertoire, then decayed over months.

The immunoSEQ assay was v3. The assay was immunoSEQ multiplex PCR, and TCRdb's table has in-frame clones only and misses some. The data show roughly 20,000 clones, just over 70% seen once. Time point here: pre-treatment sample, taken before nivolumab and TIL therapy. V shed 0 bases and J shed 5 bases, with 10 bases lying between them. This CDR3 has 14 amino acids. CDR1 and CDR2 from the germline V gene are SGHRS and YFSETQ. Here the sequenced sample was blood, taken at baseline. The rearrangement uses TRBV5-1 and TRBJ2-3; D unclear. The origin of this receptor is a person between 30 and 79 years old with non-small cell lung cancer. The CDR3 DNA follows: TGCGCCAGCAGCTTGGAACCAAATTTAGATACGCAGTATTTT. Translated, it gives CASSLEPNLDTQYF.